Ten or more counts support the clone carrying this T cell receptor beta chain. Its target is not known. Samples came from axillary lymph nodes draining the breast cancer. TCRdb called the multiplex PCR reads again in MiXCR, with one record for every CDR3 protein. The repertoire holds approximately 130,000 distinct CDR3 sequences, 21% seen once, with about 2% in the top ten. Germline values: CDR1 DFQATT, CDR2 SNEGSKA (reference sequence). The CDR3 has 15 amino acids. Germline trimming cut 0 bases from V and 4 bases from J; bases unmatched to any gene: 4. The sample comes from a study of breast tumors, draining lymph nodes, adjacent tissues. Points from the study as a whole: The lymph node origin of tumor T cells was framed as consistent with a hypothesis, not demonstrated.

Sequencing was performed on axillary lymph node tissue. The chain links TRBV20-1 to TRBJ1-3, with 9 bases matching TRBD1. The receptor was isolated from a female donor with breast cancer. Some clones in this sample may be carry-over from other donors' samples. CDR3 sequence reads: CSAREQGAWGNTIYF. The CDR3 DNA sequence: TGCAGTGCTAGAGAACAGGGGGCTTGGGGAAACACCATATATTTT.